Following are 13 T cell receptor beta chains from one sample sequenced in a study of cytomegalovirus exposure and HLA in healthy donors. The PCR was carried out with 60 Vbeta primers and 13 Jbeta primers. Clones were sequenced by immunoSEQ multiplex PCR, and TCRdb holds only the in-frame ones, with some missing. The table shows 180,000 or so clones, with roughly 73% occurring only once. The sample comprised PBMCs. These receptors originate from a woman aged 40 to 49 in good health and CMV-seropositive.

The genes are TRBV7-2 and TRBJ2-5; TRBD1 is a possible D gene (6 bases). The CDR3 has 13 amino acids. In germline, CDR1 is SGHTA, CDR2 FQGNSA. The V end lost 4 bases, the J end lost 7 bases, and 13 bases lay between the germline ends. CDR3 sequence reads: CASSSDRSGTQYF. CDR3 DNA: TGTGCCAGCAGCTCCGACAGGAGTGGGACCCAGTACTTC.

This clone was counted a single time. The rearrangement joins TRBV5-8 to TRBJ2-5; 9 bases map to TRBD1. This CDR3 has 17 amino acids. The germline V gene has CDR1 SGHTS and CDR2 YDEGEE. J lost 1 base, V lost 0 bases, and 7 bases had no gene match. CDR3 residues: CASSLALTGGFQETQYF. The CDR3 nucleotides read TGTGCCAGCAGCTTGGCCCTGACAGGGGGTTTCCAAGAGACCCAGTACTTC.

The chain uses TRBV28 and TRBJ2-1; perhaps TRBD2 as D (6 bases). V lost 5 bases, J lost 10 bases, and 12 bases lay in between. This CDR3 has 12 residues. Germline lookup yields CDR1 MDHEN and CDR2 SYDVKM. The CDR3 DNA is TGTGCCAGCAGTGTCGATGCGGGAGAGCAGTTCTTC. This gives the protein CASSVDAGEQFF. Looking up the rest from reference TRBV28 and TRBJ2-1 gives the full variable domain: DVKVTQSSRYLVKRTGEKVFLECVQDMDHENMFWYRQDPGLGLRLIYFSYDVKMKEKGDIPEGYSVSREKKERFSLILESASTNQTSMYLCASSVDAGEQFFGPGTRLTVL.

A note on this clone: This sample includes further DNA sequences coding for the same CDR3. The chain links TRBV28 to TRBJ1-2; D is uncertain. CDR1 is MDHEN and CDR2 is SYDVKM in the germline V gene. V lost 3 bases and J lost 3, with 8 bases in between. The CDR3 length is 13 residues. The CDR3 sequence: CASSFPGYYGYTF. The CDR3 DNA is TGTGCCAGCAGTTTTCCAGGCTACTATGGCTACACCTTC.

The chain recombines TRBV7-2 with TRBJ2-3; the D is unclear. This CDR3 contains 15 residues. Germline V gene data show CDR1 as SGHTA and CDR2 as FQGNSA. Trimming took 3 bases from V and 2 from J, leaving 12 bases between them. The CDR3 nucleotides read TGTGCCAGCAGCTTTTTAGGAGCCATCACAGATACGCAGTATTTT. It specifies CASSFLGAITDTQYF.

The genes are TRBV29-1 and TRBJ1-1; 7 positions agree with TRBD1. The germline CDR1 and CDR2 sequences are SQVTM and ANQGSEA. The CDR3 covers 13 residues. V shed 6 bases, J shed 4 bases, and the junction held 8 bases outside the gene matches. CDR3 sequence reads: CSVSTGVSTEAFF. CDR3 in DNA: TGCAGCGTCTCCACAGGGGTGAGCACTGAAGCTTTCTTT. Full variable domain (outside the CDR3, taken from reference TRBV29-1 and TRBJ1-1): SAVISQKPSRDICQRGTSLTIQCQVDSQVTMMFWYRQQPGQSLTLIATANQGSEATYESGFVIDKFPISRPNLTFSTLTVSNMSPEDSSIYLCSVSTGVSTEAFFGQGTRLTVV.

This clone was seen a few times. The chain has TRBV10-3 and TRBJ1-3; D not certain. The V end lost 6 bases, the J end lost 0 bases, and 15 bases lay between the germline ends. Germline loops: CDR1 ENHRY, CDR2 SYGVKD. This CDR3 comprises 16 residues. In DNA, the CDR3 is TGTGCCATCAGGGAAACTGGGCAGCTCTCTGGAAACACCATATATTTT. Translation: CAIRETGQLSGNTIYF.

The V and J genes are TRBV29-1 and TRBJ2-3, with 7 nucleotides matching TRBD2. CDR1 is SQVTM, CDR2 ANQGSEA, per germline. The CDR3 is 14 residues long. Unmatched junction bases numbered 4, after V lost 3 bases and J lost 1 base. CDR3 amino acids: CSVEALAGTDTQYF. The CDR3 DNA is TGCAGCGTTGAGGCCCTAGCGGGCACAGATACGCAGTATTTT.

The V and J genes are TRBV11-2 and TRBJ1-2, with D uncertain. V lost 2 bases and J lost 5, with 9 bases in between. This CDR3 has 13 amino acids. Germline CDR1 reads SGHAT; CDR2 reads FQNNGV. The DNA for the CDR3 is TGTGCCAGCAGCTTACGACACCCTTATGGCTACACCTTC. As protein: CASSLRHPYGYTF.

This clone has a handful of counts. This sequence joins TRBV7-2 and TRBJ2-2; the D is unclear. The V gene's germline CDR1 is SGHTA and CDR2 FQGNSA. The CDR3 spans 13 residues. V lost 4 bases and J lost 4, with 7 bases in between. The DNA of the CDR3 is TGTGCCAGCAGCTCGAGAGGCACCGGGGAGCTGTTTTTT. This encodes CASSSRGTGELFF.

The rearrangement uses TRBV11-1 and TRBJ2-1; TRBD1 might be the D (6 bases). This CDR3 spans 15 amino acids. V was pared by 0 bases and J by 8 bases, with 14 bases between. In germline, CDR1 is SGHAT, CDR2 FQDESV (reference sequence). CDR3 loop: CASSLARTGFHEQFF. The DNA for the CDR3 is TGTGCCAGCAGCTTAGCGAGAACAGGGTTCCATGAGCAGTTCTTC.

This clone occurred a few times. The V gene is TRBV6-5, the J gene TRBJ2-3, with 9 bases that match TRBD1. The CDR3 sequence is 13 residues long. The V gene's germline CDR1 is MNHEY and CDR2 SVGAGI. Losses at the gene ends were 8 bases for V and 4 bases for J; bases not matched to a gene: 4. CDR3 amino acids: CASGGQGSDTQYF. CDR3 DNA: TGTGCCAGCGGGGGACAGGGATCAGATACGCAGTATTTT.

The gene calls are TRBV6-6 and TRBJ2-5, with D possibly TRBD1 on 5 matching bases. The CDR3 spans 11 residues. Per the germline V gene, CDR1 is MNHNY and CDR2 is SVGAGI (reference sequence). Deletions cut 7 bases from V and 8 bases from J, with 11 bases between. CDR3 sequence: CASIWGSTQYF. The CDR3 region has the DNA TGTGCCAGCATCTGGGGCAGTACCCAGTACTTC.